One T cell receptor beta chain is described in this entry. Its specificity is not known. The data were taken from a study of T cell responses to AZD1222 COVID-19 vaccine. Some clones are missing from TCRdb's copy, which holds only in-frame ones; the method was immunoSEQ multiplex PCR. The sample includes approximately 150,000 clones, 92% of them seen just once. The germline gives CDR1 SGHDN, CDR2 FVKESK. With V trimmed by 0 bases and J by 3 bases, 11 bases remained unmatched. The CDR3 length is 18 residues. Findings and caveats of the study: Unmutated variant regions reportedly attract nearly half of all spike-specific TCRs.

This sequence was found in an adult in good health. J is TRBJ2-3 and V is TRBV14; 8 bases are a match to TRBD1. The sample was peripheral blood, taken on day 0 of MenACWY control vaccination. This CDR3 is CASSQERWGQAITDTQYF. In nucleotides, the CDR3 is TGTGCCAGCAGCCAAGAACGTTGGGGACAGGCGATAACAGATACGCAGTATTTT.